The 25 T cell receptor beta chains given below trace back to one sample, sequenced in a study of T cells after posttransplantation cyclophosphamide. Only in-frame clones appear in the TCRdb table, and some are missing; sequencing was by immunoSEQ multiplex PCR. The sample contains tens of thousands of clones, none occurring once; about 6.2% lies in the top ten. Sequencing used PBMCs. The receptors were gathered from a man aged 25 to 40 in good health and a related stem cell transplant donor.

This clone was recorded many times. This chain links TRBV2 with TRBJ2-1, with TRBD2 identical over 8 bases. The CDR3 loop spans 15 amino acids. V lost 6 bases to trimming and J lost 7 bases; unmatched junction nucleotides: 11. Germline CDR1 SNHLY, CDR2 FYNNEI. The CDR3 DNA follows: TGTGCCAGCAGCCGTGGTCGGGGGGGCCGTAATGAGCAGTTCTTC. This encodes CASSRGRGGRNEQFF.

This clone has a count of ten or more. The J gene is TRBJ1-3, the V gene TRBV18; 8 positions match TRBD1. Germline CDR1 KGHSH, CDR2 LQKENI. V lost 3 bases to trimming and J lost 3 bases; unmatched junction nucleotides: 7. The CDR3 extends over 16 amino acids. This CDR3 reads CASSPGTGLIGNTIYF. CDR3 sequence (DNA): TGTGCCAGCTCACCCGGGACAGGTTTGATTGGAAACACCATATATTTT.

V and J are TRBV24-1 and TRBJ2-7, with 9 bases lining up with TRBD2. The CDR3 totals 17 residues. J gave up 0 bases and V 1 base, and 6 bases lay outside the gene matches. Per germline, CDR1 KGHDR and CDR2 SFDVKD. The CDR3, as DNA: TGTGCCACCAGTGATTTCCCTAGCGGGGCTCACTCCTACGAGCAGTACTTC. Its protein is CATSDFPSGAHSYEQYF.

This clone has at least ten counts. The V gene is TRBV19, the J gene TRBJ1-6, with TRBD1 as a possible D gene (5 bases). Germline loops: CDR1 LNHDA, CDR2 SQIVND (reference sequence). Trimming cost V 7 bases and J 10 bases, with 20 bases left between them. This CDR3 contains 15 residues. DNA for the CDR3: TGTGCCAGTAAAGGAGGGGACTTAGGAGGCTCACCCCTCCACTTT. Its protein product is CASKGGDLGGSPLHF.

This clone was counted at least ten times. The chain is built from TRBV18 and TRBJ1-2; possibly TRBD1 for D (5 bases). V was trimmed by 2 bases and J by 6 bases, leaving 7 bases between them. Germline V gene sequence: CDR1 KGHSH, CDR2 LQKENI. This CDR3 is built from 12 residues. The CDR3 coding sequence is TGTGCCAGCTCACCAGGGGCAGATGGCTACACCTTC. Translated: CASSPGADGYTF.

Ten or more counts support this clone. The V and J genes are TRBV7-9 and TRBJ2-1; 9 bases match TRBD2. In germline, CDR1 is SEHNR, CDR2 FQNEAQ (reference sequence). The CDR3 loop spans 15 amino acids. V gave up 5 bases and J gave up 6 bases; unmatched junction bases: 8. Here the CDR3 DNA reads TGTGCCAGCAGCCCTCCTAGCGGGGACACCAATGAGCAGTTCTTC. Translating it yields CASSPPSGDTNEQFF.

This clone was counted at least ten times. As DNA, the CDR3 is TGTGCCAGCAAGGGGACAAGCCGGGTTACTGAAGCTTTCTTT. It encodes CASKGTSRVTEAFF. The chain has TRBV6-2 or TRBV6-3 and TRBJ1-1; weak D call: TRBD1 (6 bases). The V and J ends lost 7 bases and 5 bases respectively, with 17 bases between them. The CDR3 is made up of 14 amino acids. CDR1 MNHEY and CDR2 SVGEGT come from the germline V gene.

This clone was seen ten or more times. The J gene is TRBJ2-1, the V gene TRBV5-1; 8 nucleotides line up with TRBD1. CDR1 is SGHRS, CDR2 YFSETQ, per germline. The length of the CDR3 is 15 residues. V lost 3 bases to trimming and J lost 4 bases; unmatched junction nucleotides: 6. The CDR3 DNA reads TGCGCCAGCAGCTACCGGGACAGGACGTACAATGAGCAGTTCTTC. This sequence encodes CASSYRDRTYNEQFF. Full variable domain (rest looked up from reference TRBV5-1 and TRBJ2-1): KAGVTQTPRYLIKTRGQQVTLSCSPISGHRSVSWYQQTPGQGLQFLFEYFSETQRNKGNFPGRFSGRQFSNSRSEMNVSTLELGDSALYLCASSYRDRTYNEQFFGPGTRLTVL.

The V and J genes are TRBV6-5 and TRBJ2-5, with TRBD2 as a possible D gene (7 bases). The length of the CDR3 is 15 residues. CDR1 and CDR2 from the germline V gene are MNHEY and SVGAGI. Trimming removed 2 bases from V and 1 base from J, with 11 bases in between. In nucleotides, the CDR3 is TGTGCCAGCAGTTACCGCGGGGGCCCCCAAGAGACCCAGTACTTC. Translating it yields CASSYRGGPQETQYF.

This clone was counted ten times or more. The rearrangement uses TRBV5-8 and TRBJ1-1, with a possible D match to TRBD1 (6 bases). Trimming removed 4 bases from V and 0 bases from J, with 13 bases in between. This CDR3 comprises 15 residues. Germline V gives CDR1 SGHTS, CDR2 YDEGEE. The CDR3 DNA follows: TGTGCCAGCAGCCCGGGACACCGTATGAACACTGAAGCTTTCTTT. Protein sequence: CASSPGHRMNTEAFF.

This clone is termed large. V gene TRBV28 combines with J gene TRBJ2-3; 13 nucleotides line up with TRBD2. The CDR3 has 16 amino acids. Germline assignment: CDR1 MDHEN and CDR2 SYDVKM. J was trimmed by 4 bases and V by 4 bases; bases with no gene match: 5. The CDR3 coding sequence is TGTGCCAGCAGTTCGTGGACTAGCGGGGGTGCAGATACGCAGTATTTT. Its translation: CASSSWTSGGADTQYF.

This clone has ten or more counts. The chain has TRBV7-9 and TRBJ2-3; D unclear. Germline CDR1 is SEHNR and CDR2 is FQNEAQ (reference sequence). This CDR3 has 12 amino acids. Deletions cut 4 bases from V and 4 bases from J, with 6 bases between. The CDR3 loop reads CASSSSPDTQYF. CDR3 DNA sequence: TGTGCCAGCAGCTCTTCTCCAGATACGCAGTATTTT.

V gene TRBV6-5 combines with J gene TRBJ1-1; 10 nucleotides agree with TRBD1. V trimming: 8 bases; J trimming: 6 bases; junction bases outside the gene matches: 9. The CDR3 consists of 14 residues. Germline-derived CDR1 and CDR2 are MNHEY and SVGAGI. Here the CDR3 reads CASGWTGGRPEAFF. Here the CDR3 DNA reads TGTGCCAGCGGATGGACAGGGGGTCGTCCTGAAGCTTTCTTT.

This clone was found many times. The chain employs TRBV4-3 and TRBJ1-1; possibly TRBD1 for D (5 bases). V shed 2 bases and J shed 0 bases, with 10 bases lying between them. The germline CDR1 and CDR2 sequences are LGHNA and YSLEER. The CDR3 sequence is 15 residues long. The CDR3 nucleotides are TGCGCCAGCAGCCAATCCCCCAGGGTGAACACTGAAGCTTTCTTT. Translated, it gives CASSQSPRVNTEAFF.

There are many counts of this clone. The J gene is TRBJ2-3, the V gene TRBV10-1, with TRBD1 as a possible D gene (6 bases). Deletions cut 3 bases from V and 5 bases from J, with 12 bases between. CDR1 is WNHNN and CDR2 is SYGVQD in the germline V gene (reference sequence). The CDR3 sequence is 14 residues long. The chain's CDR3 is CASSDQGSGDTQYF. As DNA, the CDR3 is TGCGCCAGCAGTGATCAGGGGTCGGGAGATACGCAGTATTTT.

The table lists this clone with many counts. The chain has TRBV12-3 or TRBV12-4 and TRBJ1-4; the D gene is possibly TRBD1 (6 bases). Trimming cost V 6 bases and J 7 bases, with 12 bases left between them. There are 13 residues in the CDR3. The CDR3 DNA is TGTGCCAGCAGGCAGGGGTCCATTGAAAAACTGTTTTTT. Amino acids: CASRQGSIEKLFF.

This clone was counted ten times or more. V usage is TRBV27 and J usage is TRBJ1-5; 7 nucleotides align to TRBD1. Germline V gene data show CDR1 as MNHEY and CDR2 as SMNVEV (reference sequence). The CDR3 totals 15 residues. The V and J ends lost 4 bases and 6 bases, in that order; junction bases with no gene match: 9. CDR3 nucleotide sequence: TGTGCCAGCAGTTCGACAGGGATATCTGTTCAGCCCCAGCATTTT. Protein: CASSSTGISVQPQHF.

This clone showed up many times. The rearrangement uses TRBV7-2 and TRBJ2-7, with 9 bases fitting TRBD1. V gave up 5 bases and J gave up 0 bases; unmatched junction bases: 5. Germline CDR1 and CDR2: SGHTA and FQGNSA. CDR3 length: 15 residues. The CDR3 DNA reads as TGTGCCAGCAGCCCTCGGACAGGGGACTCCTACGAGCAGTACTTC. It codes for CASSPRTGDSYEQYF.

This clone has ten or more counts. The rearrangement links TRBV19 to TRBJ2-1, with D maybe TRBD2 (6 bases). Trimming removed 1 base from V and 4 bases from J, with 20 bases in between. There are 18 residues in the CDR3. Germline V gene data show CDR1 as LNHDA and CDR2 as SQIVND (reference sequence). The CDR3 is CASSIGLNGRRTYNEQFF. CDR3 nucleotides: TGTGCCAGTAGTATAGGCCTTAATGGGAGGAGGACTTACAATGAGCAGTTCTTC.

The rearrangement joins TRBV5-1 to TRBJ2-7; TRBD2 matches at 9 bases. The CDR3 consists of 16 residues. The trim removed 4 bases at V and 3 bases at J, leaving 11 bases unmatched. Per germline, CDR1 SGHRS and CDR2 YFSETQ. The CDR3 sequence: CASSSVSGGPGYEQYF. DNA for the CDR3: TGCGCCAGCAGCAGCGTAAGCGGGGGGCCTGGCTACGAGCAGTACTTC.

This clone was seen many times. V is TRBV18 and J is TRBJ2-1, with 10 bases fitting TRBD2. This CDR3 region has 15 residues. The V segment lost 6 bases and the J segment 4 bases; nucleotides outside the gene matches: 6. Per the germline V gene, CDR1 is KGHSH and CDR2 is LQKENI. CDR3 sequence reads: CASSPSGGGYNEQFF. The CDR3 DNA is TGTGCCAGCTCCCCAAGCGGGGGGGGTTACAATGAGCAGTTCTTC.

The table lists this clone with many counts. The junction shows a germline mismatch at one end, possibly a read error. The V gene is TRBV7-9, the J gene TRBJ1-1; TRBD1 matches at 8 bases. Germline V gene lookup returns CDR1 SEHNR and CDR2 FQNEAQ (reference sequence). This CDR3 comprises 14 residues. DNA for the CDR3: TGTGCCAACAGCGTAAACACAGGGGGCACTGAAGCTTTCTTT. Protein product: CANSVNTGGTEAFF. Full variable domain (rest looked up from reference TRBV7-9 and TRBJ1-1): DTGVSQNPRHKITKRGQNVTFRCDPISEHNRLYWYRQTLGQGPEFLTYFQNEAQLEKSRLLSDRFSAERPKGSFSTLEIQRTEQGDSAMYLCANSVNTGGTEAFFGQGTRLTVV.

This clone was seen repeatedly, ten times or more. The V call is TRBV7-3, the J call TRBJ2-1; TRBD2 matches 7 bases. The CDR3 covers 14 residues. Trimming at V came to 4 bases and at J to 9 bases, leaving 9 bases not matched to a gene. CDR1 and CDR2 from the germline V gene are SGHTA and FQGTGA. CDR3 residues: CASSSPAGLGEQFF. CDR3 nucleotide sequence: TGTGCCAGCAGCTCCCCAGCGGGGTTAGGTGAGCAGTTCTTC.

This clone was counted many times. CDR3 coding DNA: TGTGCCAGCAGTGCGGGACTTCGAGCGGGCACTGAAGCTTTCTTT. It is translated as CASSAGLRAGTEAFF. The chain links TRBV6-1 to TRBJ1-1; TRBD1 might be the D (5 bases). This CDR3 region has 15 residues. The V gene's germline CDR1 is MNHNS and CDR2 SASEGT. With 4 bases removed from V and 4 bases from J, the gap between germline ends came to 16 bases.

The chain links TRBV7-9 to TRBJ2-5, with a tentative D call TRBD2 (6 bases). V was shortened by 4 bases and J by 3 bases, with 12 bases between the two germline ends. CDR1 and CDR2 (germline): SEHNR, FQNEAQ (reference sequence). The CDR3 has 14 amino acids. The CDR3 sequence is CASSSWDFKETQYF. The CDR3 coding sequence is TGTGCCAGCAGCTCCTGGGACTTTAAAGAGACCCAGTACTTC.